This T cell receptor beta chain was observed in a study of somatic mutations in cytotoxic T cells in rheumatoid arthritis. Study-level results: Over 20% of CD8+ cells belonged to the largest CD8+ clone in about an eighth of the roughly 60 patients.

The data were produced by immunoSEQ multiplex PCR, yet TCRdb's version contains in-frame clones alone and is incomplete. The sample holds over 8,500 clones; roughly 70% are singletons and the top ten take about two fifths. The CDR3 sequence is 15 residues long. Germline-derived CDR1 and CDR2 are LGHNA and YNFKEQ. Trimming removed 0 bases at V and 0 bases at J, with 8 bases between. After CD4+ and CD8+ cells were isolated by positive magnetic bead selection, their purity was checked by flow cytometry. Comments on this clone: Antigen: not known.

This receptor was identified in a man aged 55 to 70 in good health. Sequenced sample: CD8+ T cells sorted from blood. This chain uses TRBV4-2 with TRBJ1-2; D unresolved. The CDR3 reads CASSQEGISNYGYTF. In DNA form, the CDR3 reads TGTGCCAGCAGCCAAGAAGGGATTTCTAACTATGGCTACACCTTC.